This T cell receptor (beta chain) was identified in a study of shared clonotypes between healthy human individuals. Study-wide background: The cohort comprised two women and a few men. Their ages spanned 18 to 49 years.

The CDR3 loop spans 16 amino acids. In germline, CDR1 is WNHNN, CDR2 SYGVQD (reference sequence). Trimming cost V 0 bases and J 0 bases, with 9 bases left between them. Study-wide results and limits: Non-shared clonotypes showed lower generation probabilities than clonotypes common to all four donors.

Sequenced by immunoSEQ multiplex PCR; TCRdb stores in-frame clones only, minus some. The table records 1,500,000 or so clones, roughly 98.5% of them present only once. For this clone: Its antigen is unidentified.

This chain uses TRBV10-1 with TRBJ2-1; perhaps D is TRBD1 or TRBD2 (5 bases each). The TCR sequence derives from a man between 25 and 39 years old in good health. Sequenced: naive CD4+ T cells sorted from blood. Subset meaning: CD45RA+ positively selected. CDR3 in amino acids: CASSESGTSSYNEQFF. CDR3 DNA: TGCGCCAGCAGTGAGTCGGGGACGAGCTCCTACAATGAGCAGTTCTTC.